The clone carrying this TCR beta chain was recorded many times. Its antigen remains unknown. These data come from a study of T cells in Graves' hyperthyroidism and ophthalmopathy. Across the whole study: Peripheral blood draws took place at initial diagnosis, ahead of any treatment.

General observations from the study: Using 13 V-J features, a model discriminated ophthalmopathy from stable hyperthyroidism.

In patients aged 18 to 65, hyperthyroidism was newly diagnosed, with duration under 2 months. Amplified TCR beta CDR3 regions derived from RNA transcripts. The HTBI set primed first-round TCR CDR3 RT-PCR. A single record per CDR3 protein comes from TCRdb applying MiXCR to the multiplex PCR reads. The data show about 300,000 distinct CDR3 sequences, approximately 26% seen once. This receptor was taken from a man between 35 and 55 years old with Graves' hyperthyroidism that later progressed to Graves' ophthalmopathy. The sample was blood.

CDR3 sequence reads: CASSLGEGLEQYF. The CDR3 region has the DNA TGTGCCAGCAGCTTAGGAGAGGGTCTCGAGCAGTACTTC. The rearrangement uses TRBV7-9 and TRBJ2-7; maybe TRBD2 (5 bases). V was pared by 1 base and J by 6 bases, with 10 bases between. Germline V gene lookup returns CDR1 SEHNR and CDR2 FQNEAQ (reference sequence). The CDR3 is 13 residues long.